This is a list of T cell receptor beta chains from one sample in a study of beta chain features in type 1 diabetes. Only in-frame clones appear in the TCRdb table, and some are missing; sequencing was by immunoSEQ multiplex PCR. This sample has under 450,000 clones, with 11% to 15% found just once. The sample taken for sequencing was naive CD4+ T cells from blood. These receptors were obtained from a young man in good health. Each CDR3 is given with its conserved first and last residue. A D gene is named only where the DNA matches it firmly.

.	TRBV7-2	CASSFYQGTETQYF
.	TRBV6-1	CASSGTGSADTQYF
.	TRBV18	CASSPLGSGAYNEQFF
TRBD1	TRBV18	CASSIKTGAYEQYF
TRBD1	TRBV5-1	CASSARGRGTEAFF
.	TRBV7-2	CAIPGTIYNEQFF
.	TRBV9	CASSVAAMNTEAFF
.	TRBV28	CASREELICYF
TRBD1	TRBV5-1	CASSLTQGAHEQYF
.	TRBV9	CASSAPTEYNEQFF
.	TRBV6-5	CASSLGTNYGYTF
.	TRBV7-2	CASSPLFEAFF
TRBD2	TRBV30	CAWSFSGISTDTQYF
.	TRBV10-3	CATVKQGFSGNTIYF
.	TRBV7-8	CASSSGHSTDTQYF
.	TRBV2	CASSVFGTNEKLFF
.	TRBV11-2	CASRDVGQTFNYGYTF
.	TRBV18	CASSPLRLGNDEQFF
.	TRBV5-6	CASSLINSAPTDTQYF
.	TRBV6-5	CASSTLGRYNEQFF
TRBD1	TRBV6-5	CASSWEGQGVYGYTF
TRBD1	TRBV25-1	CASSILQGAQSGNEQFF
.	TRBV19	CASQIGVTARNTEAFF
TRBD2	TRBV11-2	CASRRPGLALTDTQYF
TRBD2	TRBV5-4	CASSSGLAESYNEQFF
.	TRBV11-3	CASSLGLKETQYF
.	TRBV20-1	CSARDFPEAFF
.	TRBV9	CASSGTGPGANVLTF
TRBD1	TRBV6-5	CASSSPIQGAGNTIYF
TRBD2	TRBV18	CASSPRDYRGEQFF
TRBD1	TRBV7-9	CASSPGTGWTDTQYF
TRBD1	TRBV5-4	CASSIDIGQGGYTF
.	TRBV5-4	CASSFWGNEQFF
TRBD2	TRBV2	CASSEQGGRASSLGYF
TRBD2	TRBV5-4	CASSLGGREGADTQYF
.	TRBV11-2	CASRSNAEAFF
TRBD2	TRBV10-3	CAISSLGSGGAEWETQYF
TRBD1	TRBV6-6	CASSTGQGAWETQYF
TRBD2	TRBV7-2	CASSNRLAGTDTQYF
.	TRBV30	CAWSPGAPAKNIQYF
.	TRBV6-5	CASSMTAKNIQYF
.	TRBV4-1	CASSQSSGGEQFF